Below, one T cell receptor (beta chain) is given with its context. Its antigen is unknown. Method: immunoSEQ multiplex PCR; TCRdb's copy keeps in-frame clones and lacks some. The profile covers just under 150,000 clones, with approximately 89% appearing a single time and about 1.8% taken by the ten largest. Germline V gene sequence: CDR1 MNHEY, CDR2 SVGEGT. There are 15 residues in the CDR3. With 4 bases removed from V and 4 bases from J, the gap between germline ends came to 14 bases. The source of the sample is a study of T cell responses to AZD1222 COVID-19 vaccine. Overall study findings and caveats: Clonal diversity may have been underestimated in mostly white British donors. Vaccine-associated CD4 TCRs ranged over spike, dominating at 160-218 and 743-854.

This receptor was identified in an adult who received the AZD1222 COVID-19 vaccine. The rearrangement links TRBV6-2 or TRBV6-3 to TRBJ2-4, with D maybe TRBD1 (6 bases). Sequenced here: peripheral blood, sampled 28 days after the second AZD1222 dose. CDR3 sequence: CASSSPQGRKNIQYF. The CDR3 DNA sequence: TGTGCCAGCAGTTCGCCACAGGGTCGGAAAAACATTCAGTACTTC.